This TCR beta chain came from a study of early T cells in non-severe SARS-CoV-2 infection. Looking at the study overall: Sequencing targeted bulk RNA from unsorted whole blood, leaving chains unpaired.

This clonotype was counted ten times or more. TCRdb analysed the 5' RACE reads with MiXCR anew, one entry per CDR3 protein. The profile covers roughly 26,000 distinct CDR3 sequences, with approximately 4% appearing a single time and under 8% taken by the ten largest. The clonotype originates from an adult who was a healthcare worker with PCR-confirmed SARS-CoV-2 infection or an uninfected control (not recorded which). Sequencing input: whole blood.

The CDR3 DNA is TGTGCCAGAAGCACTCCCTCTGGACAGGGGGTCCTTGGCTACACCTTC. Its translation is CARSTPSGQGVLGYTF. This chain uses TRBV5-3 with TRBJ1-2; TRBD1 aligns across 10 bases. Being an ORF, TRBV5-3 has a function that is uncertain. The CDR3 spans 16 residues. J gave up 7 bases and V 4 bases, and 13 bases lay outside the gene matches.